One and the same sample provided the 2 T cell receptor beta chains below, sequenced in a study of identical twins. MiXCR was run by TCRdb on the 5' RACE reads, yielding one entry per CDR3 protein. This table has some 660,000 distinct CDR3 sequences, over 8.5% appearing once. The same sample was also used in a study of yellow fever vaccine responses in identical twins.

The sequenced sample consisted of PBMCs. All receptors come from a woman aged 18-29 years in good health.

This clonotype has more than one count but fewer than ten. The chain uses TRBV24-1 and TRBJ2-1, with D maybe TRBD2 (6 bases). Germline assignment: CDR1 KGHDR and CDR2 SFDVKD. The CDR3 runs to 14 residues. V dropped 9 bases and J dropped 3 bases, with 14 bases sitting between them. In nucleotides, the CDR3 is TGTGCCACCTCGCGGGAAGGAATCTACAATGAGCAGTTCTTC. Translated, it gives CATSREGIYNEQFF.

V is TRBV27 and J is TRBJ2-1; 11 bases line up with TRBD2. Germline values: CDR1 MNHEY, CDR2 SMNVEV (reference sequence). This CDR3 has 18 residues. The V segment lost 4 bases and the J segment 5 bases; nucleotides outside the gene matches: 13. CDR3 nucleotide sequence: TGTGCCAGCAGTTCCTCCACAGGGGGGACTAGCGGTCACAATGAGCAGTTCTTC. This codes for CASSSSTGGTSGHNEQFF.